The 13 T cell receptor beta chains below were found in one sample sequenced in a study of regulatory T cells in long-lasting Graves disease. Specified time point: newly diagnosed GD, antithyroid drugs for less than 3 months. The TCR library used RNA extracted from PBMCs. Researchers made TCR beta libraries by using iRepertoire HTBI primers and running Arm-PCR on CDR3 regions. TCRdb reprocessed the multiplex PCR reads via MiXCR and lists one record per CDR3 protein. This table has 400,000 to 550,000 distinct CDR3 sequences, under 15% appearing once. This sample also appeared in a second study, on T cells in Graves' hyperthyroidism and ophthalmopathy.

The sequenced sample was peripheral blood mononuclear cells (PBMCs), obtained at new diagnosis, from a patient treated with antithyroid drugs. The receptors shown here come from a woman aged 25 to 39 with Graves disease.

This clonotype was detected many times. The CDR3 is CSAISGVQETQYF. The CDR3 nucleotides read TGCAGTGCTATTTCCGGGGTCCAAGAGACCCAGTACTTC. The rearrangement links TRBV20-1 to TRBJ2-5; D is possibly TRBD2 (5 bases). The ends were cut back, 4 bases at V and 1 base at J, with 10 bases in the middle. Per the germline V gene, CDR1 is DFQATT and CDR2 is SNEGSKA (reference sequence). This CDR3 contains 13 residues.

On this clonotype: A read error may be the cause here, since a much bigger clone is one base away. This chain joins TRBV13 and TRBJ2-1; 7 bases agree with TRBD2. This CDR3 is built from 15 residues. CDR1 is PRHDT and CDR2 is FYEKMQ in the germline V gene (reference sequence). V shed 4 bases, J shed 10 bases, and the junction held 13 bases outside the gene matches. CDR3 residues: CASSSLADSSYEQFF. In nucleotides, the CDR3 is TGTGCCAGCAGCTCCCTAGCGGATAGCTCCTACGAGCAGTTCTTC.

The chain links TRBV5-4 to TRBJ2-5, with D unclear. Trimming took off 6 bases at V and 2 bases at J, with 11 bases between the two ends. Germline V gene data show CDR1 as SGHNT and CDR2 as YYREEE (reference sequence). The CDR3 contains 13 residues. The CDR3: CASTPGRQETQYF. CDR3 sequence (DNA): TGTGCCAGCACCCCGGGTCGACAAGAGACCCAGTACTTC. The full variable domain, its missing parts supplied by reference TRBV5-4 and TRBJ2-5, is ETGVTQSPTHLIKTRGQQVTLRCSSQSGHNTVSWYQQALGQGPQFIFQYYREEENGRGNFPPRFSGLQFPNYSSELNVNALELDDSALYLCASTPGRQETQYFGPGTRLLVL.

This clonotype has ten or more counts. The chain uses TRBV24-1 and TRBJ2-5, with TRBD2 identical over 9 bases. The V gene end was trimmed by 5 bases and the J gene end by 4 bases; junction bases not matched to a gene: 13. Germline V gene lookup returns CDR1 KGHDR and CDR2 SFDVKD. This CDR3 region has 17 residues. CDR3 loop: CATSVRLAGRWGETQYF. CDR3 coding DNA: TGTGCCACCAGTGTTCGGCTAGCGGGGCGGTGGGGAGAGACCCAGTACTTC.

In its sample, this clonotype was seen a few times. The chain uses TRBV13 and TRBJ2-3, with 9 bases that match TRBD2. J was trimmed by 2 bases and V by 6 bases; bases with no gene match: 6. Germline lookup yields CDR1 PRHDT and CDR2 FYEKMQ (reference sequence). This CDR3 is 15 amino acids long. CDR3: CASRPTSGYTDTQYF. The CDR3 bases are TGTGCCAGCAGACCCACTAGCGGGTACACAGATACGCAGTATTTT.

The V gene is TRBV11-2, the J gene TRBJ2-1; no firm D call. This CDR3 contains 14 residues. The ends were cut back, 5 bases at V and 2 bases at J, with 10 bases in the middle. CDR1 is SGHAT, CDR2 FQNNGV, per germline. In DNA form, the CDR3 reads TGTGCCAGCAGCCCCCCTACAGCCTACAATGAGCAGTTCTTC. Its translation is CASSPPTAYNEQFF.

This clonotype was found many times. In nucleotides, the CDR3 is TGCAGCGTTGGTGACAGGTTCTATGGCTACACCTTC. Residues: CSVGDRFYGYTF. The genes are TRBV29-1 and TRBJ1-2; the D gene is possibly TRBD1 (6 bases). The CDR3 totals 12 residues. The germline gives CDR1 SQVTM, CDR2 ANQGSEA. Trimming pared 4 bases from V and 4 bases from J, leaving 10 bases between. The full variable domain, its missing parts supplied by reference TRBV29-1 and TRBJ1-2, is SAVISQKPSRDICQRGTSLTIQCQVDSQVTMMFWYRQQPGQSLTLIATANQGSEATYESGFVIDKFPISRPNLTFSTLTVSNMSPEDSSIYLCSVGDRFYGYTFGSGTRLTVV.

This clonotype was recorded many times. The chain has TRBV5-1 and TRBJ2-3; no definite D call. Germline V lookup: CDR1 SGHRS, CDR2 YFSETQ. The CDR3 runs to 12 residues. Trimming left V 3 bases short and J 4 bases short, with 6 bases between. The CDR3 loop reads CASSSNPDTQYF. The CDR3 coding sequence is TGCGCCAGCAGCTCTAACCCAGATACGCAGTATTTT.

As regards this clonotype: This is likely an artifact of a read error, given a far larger clone one base away. The CDR3 ends on some other residue instead of the conserved phenylalanine or tryptophan, so this is likely a read error. CDR3 DNA sequence: TGTGCCAGCAGGCCCCTAGCGGGAGAAACCAATGAGCAGTTCTCC. Translation gives CASRPLAGETNEQFS. The chain carries TRBV3-1 and TRBJ2-1, with 10 positions matching TRBD2. Germline V CDR1 and CDR2: LGHDT, YNNKEL (reference sequence). The CDR3 is made up of 15 amino acids. The V and J ends lost 6 bases and 6 bases, in that order; junction bases with no gene match: 8.

Ten or more counts support this clonotype. The CDR3 DNA is TGTGCCAGCAGCTTAGGTTCCGGAACCCGCTCCTACGAGCAGTACTTC. Encoded protein: CASSLGSGTRSYEQYF. The V call is TRBV7-9, the J call TRBJ2-3; D is undetermined. The DNA end favors TRBJ2-7, so the J call may be wrong. CDR1 is SEHNR, CDR2 FQNEAQ, per germline (reference sequence). This CDR3 has 16 residues.

This clonotype was detected many times. The CDR3, as DNA: TGCGCCAGCAGCTACCTAGCGGGAGGGAGAACAGATACGCAGTATTTT. This encodes CASSYLAGGRTDTQYF. The gene calls are TRBV4-1 and TRBJ2-3, with TRBD2 matching 12 bases. The junction had 6 bases not matched to a gene; V was cut back by 5 bases and J by 3 bases. Germline values: CDR1 MGHRA, CDR2 YSYEKL. CDR3 length equals 16 residues.

In the case of this clonotype: A much larger clone sits a single nucleotide away, making a read error possible. This chain connects TRBV6-5 to TRBJ2-1, with 13 bases that match TRBD2. The CDR3 has 19 residues. Germline V gene sequence: CDR1 MNHEY, CDR2 SVGAGI. CDR3 bases: TGTACCAGCAGTTACTCTGGACTAGCGGGAGTCATTGGGAACAATGAGCAGTTCTTC. Translation gives CTSSYSGLAGVIGNNEQFF.

This clonotype appeared many times. The gene calls are TRBV19 and TRBJ1-5; D is uncertain. This CDR3 spans 13 amino acids. CDR1 is LNHDA and CDR2 is SQIVND in the germline V gene (reference sequence). Trimming pared 0 bases from V and 5 bases from J, leaving 5 bases between. CDR3 nucleotides: TGTGCCAGTAGTATAGAGAGGGATCAGCCCCAGCATTTT. Its translation: CASSIERDQPQHF.